This T cell receptor (beta chain) was sequenced during a study of vaccination effects on CD4 cells after COVID-19. Comments on this clone: Its antigen is as yet unknown.

Clones were read by immunoSEQ multiplex PCR, and TCRdb kept only the in-frame ones, dropping some. Among about 45,000 clones, 74% were seen once, and the ten largest hold around 7.9%. Whole-study findings and limits: No early post-infection timepoints were available in the study, which also included few convalescent patients.

CD4+ T cell isolation took place after more than eight days of culture. The CDR3 has 15 residues. Trimming stripped 0 bases from V and 2 bases from J, with 11 bases between. Germline loops: CDR1 LGHNA, CDR2 YSLEER. The chain has TRBV4-3 and TRBJ2-7; D may be TRBD1 (6 bases). The TCR was taken from a human donor who had a prior SARS-CoV-2 infection. Sequencing used CD4+ T cells from PBMCs cultured without peptide, obtained before COVID-19 vaccination. This CDR3 reads CASSQEKQGTYEQYF. CDR3 nucleotide sequence: TGCGCCAGCAGCCAAGAAAAACAGGGTACCTACGAGCAGTACTTC.